These 14 T cell receptor beta chains were all obtained from the same sample, sequenced in a study of T cell responses to AZD1222 COVID-19 vaccine. The repertoire was sequenced with immunoSEQ multiplex PCR; TCRdb's copy has only in-frame clones and lacks some. Of around 140,000 clones in the sample, 80% to 95% were seen once. The input for sequencing was peripheral blood, taken 28 days after the second AZD1222 dose. The origin of the receptors is an adult who received the AZD1222 COVID-19 vaccine.

This chain joins TRBV5-1 and TRBJ2-5, with 8 nucleotides matching TRBD1. Per the germline V gene, CDR1 is SGHRS and CDR2 is YFSETQ. With 0 bases clipped from V and 4 bases from J, the junction kept 5 bases outside the gene matches. The CDR3 spans 15 residues. The CDR3, as DNA: TGCGCCAGCAGCTTGGATGGCAGGGGGCTAGAGACCCAGTACTTC. Its protein product is CASSLDGRGLETQYF.

This chain links TRBV7-2 with TRBJ2-7; the match to TRBD1 covers 8 bases. Germline CDR1 SGHTA, CDR2 FQGNSA. The CDR3 loop spans 13 amino acids. After removal of 5 bases from V and 7 bases from J, the junction contained 7 bases not matched to a gene. CDR3 bases: TGTGCCAGCAGCCCCAGGACAGGGTTAGAGCAGTACTTC. Translation: CASSPRTGLEQYF.

The V gene is TRBV20-1, the J gene TRBJ2-5; no reliable D call. The CDR3 is 10 amino acids. Germline V lookup: CDR1 DFQATT, CDR2 SNEGSKA (reference sequence). V shed 2 bases and J shed 5 bases, with 3 bases lying between them. The CDR3 nucleotides read TGCAGTGCTAGAATGGAGACCCAGTACTTC. Protein sequence: CSARMETQYF.

The gene calls are TRBV28 and TRBJ2-7; D is ambiguous. Looked up from germline, CDR1 is MDHEN and CDR2 is SYDVKM. V shed 2 bases and J shed 6 bases, with 8 bases lying between them. The CDR3 loop spans 12 amino acids. The CDR3 DNA reads TGTGCCAGCAGTTTAACAGCCAGCGAGCAGTACTTC. Its protein is CASSLTASEQYF.

The chain has TRBV7-2 and TRBJ1-1; 8 bases map to TRBD1. Trimming removed 0 bases from V and 4 bases from J; junction bases left unmatched: 1. The CDR3 spans 14 residues. Germline CDR1 SGHTA, CDR2 FQGNSA. The chain's CDR3 is CASSLAQGATEAFF. CDR3 DNA: TGTGCCAGCAGCTTAGCTCAGGGGGCCACTGAAGCTTTCTTT. Full variable domain (rest looked up from reference TRBV7-2 and TRBJ1-1): GAGVSQSPSNKVTEKGKDVELRCDPISGHTALYWYRQSLGQGLEFLIYFQGNSAPDKSGLPSDRFSAERTGGSVSTLTIQRTQQEDSAVYLCASSLAQGATEAFFGQGTRLTVV.

This rearrangement joins TRBV6-6 to TRBJ2-5; D unclear. Per germline, CDR1 MNHNY and CDR2 SVGAGI (reference sequence). The V end was cut by 7 bases, the J end by 5 bases, with 17 bases between. The CDR3 has 14 residues. The CDR3 DNA reads as TGTGCCAGCACCACTGGCGTGGCCTACGAGACCCAGTACTTC. This codes for CASTTGVAYETQYF.

This clone was seen only once. The chain combines TRBV4-3 with TRBJ1-2; D ambiguous. CDR1 is LGHNA and CDR2 is YSLEER in the germline V gene. Trimming left V 0 bases short and J 4 bases short, with 12 bases between. The CDR3 sequence is 15 residues long. CDR3 sequence (DNA): TGCGCCAGCAGCCAAGATCCGGAGGGATCCTATGGCTACACCTTC. Protein sequence: CASSQDPEGSYGYTF.

The CDR3 DNA sequence: TGTGCCATCACCTCCTCGGGAGGCCCCACAGATACGCAGTATTTT. Its translation: CAITSSGGPTDTQYF. The rearrangement links TRBV10-3 to TRBJ2-3; 7 nucleotides match TRBD2. CDR3 length: 15 residues. J lost 2 bases, V lost 7 bases, and 9 bases had no gene match. The germline V gene has CDR1 ENHRY and CDR2 SYGVKD.

This clone is a singleton in its sample. CDR3 region: CASSSTGQLMNTEAFF. The CDR3 nucleotides are TGCGCCAGCAGCTCCACGGGACAACTTATGAACACTGAAGCTTTCTTT. The J gene is TRBJ1-1, the V gene TRBV5-1; weak D call: TRBD1 (6 bases). Germline CDR1 SGHRS, CDR2 YFSETQ. The germline V and J ends were trimmed by 3 bases and 0 bases, with 15 bases remaining between them. The length of the CDR3 is 16 residues.

J is TRBJ1-2 and V is TRBV9, with no clear D. The CDR3 is 12 residues long. Trimming removed 1 base at V and 5 bases at J, with 6 bases between. Germline assignment: CDR1 SGDLS and CDR2 YYNGEE. Here the CDR3 reads CASSVHGYGYTF. DNA for the CDR3: TGTGCCAGCAGCGTACACGGTTATGGCTACACCTTC.

The chain is built from TRBV18 and TRBJ2-4; perhaps TRBD1 as D (6 bases). CDR3 length equals 15 residues. Germline V gene data show CDR1 as KGHSH and CDR2 as LQKENI. Trimming shortened V by 2 bases and J by 6 bases, and 14 bases separated the two germline ends. In DNA form, the CDR3 reads TGTGCCAGCTCACCAATAACCGGGACACTAAACATTCAGTACTTC. This encodes CASSPITGTLNIQYF.

The rearrangement links TRBV5-4 to TRBJ2-7; D unresolved. Germline V lookup: CDR1 SGHNT, CDR2 YYREEE (reference sequence). The CDR3 totals 12 residues. Trimming shortened V by 2 bases and J by 3 bases, and 6 bases separated the two germline ends. CDR3 nucleotide sequence: TGTGCCAGCAGCTTATGGGGCTACGAGCAGTACTTC. Encoded protein: CASSLWGYEQYF.

The rearrangement links TRBV2 to TRBJ1-1; D not resolved. The germline V and J ends were trimmed by 3 bases and 10 bases, with 21 bases remaining between them. Germline CDR1 reads SNHLY; CDR2 reads FYNNEI. The CDR3 is made up of 15 amino acids. CDR3 sequence reads: CASSEEHGVRFGAFF. The DNA of the CDR3 is TGTGCCAGCAGTGAGGAACACGGCGTTAGATTTGGAGCTTTCTTT.

J is TRBJ2-7 and V is TRBV5-5; 8 nucleotides line up with TRBD1. Germline lookup yields CDR1 SGHKS and CDR2 YYEKEE (reference sequence). This CDR3 region has 9 residues. DNA of the CDR3: TGTGCCAGCAGCCCGGGACAGGTGGTC. This gives the protein CASSPGQVV.